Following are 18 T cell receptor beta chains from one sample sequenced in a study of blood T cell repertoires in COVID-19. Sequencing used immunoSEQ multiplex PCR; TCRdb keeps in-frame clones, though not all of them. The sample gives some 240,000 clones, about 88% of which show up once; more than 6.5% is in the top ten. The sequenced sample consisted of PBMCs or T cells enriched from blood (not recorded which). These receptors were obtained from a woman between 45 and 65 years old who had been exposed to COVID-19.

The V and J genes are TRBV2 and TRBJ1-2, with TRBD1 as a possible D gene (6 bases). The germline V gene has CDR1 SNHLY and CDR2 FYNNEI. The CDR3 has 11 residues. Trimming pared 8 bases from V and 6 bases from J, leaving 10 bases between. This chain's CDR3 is CASGNRDGYTF. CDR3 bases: TGTGCCAGCGGCAACAGGGATGGCTACACCTTC.

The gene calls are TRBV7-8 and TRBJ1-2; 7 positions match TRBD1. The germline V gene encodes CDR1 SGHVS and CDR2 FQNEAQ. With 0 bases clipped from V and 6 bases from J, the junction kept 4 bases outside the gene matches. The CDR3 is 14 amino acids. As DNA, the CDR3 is TGTGCCAGCAGCTTAGCCCCAGGGGGACATGGCTACACCTTC. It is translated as CASSLAPGGHGYTF.

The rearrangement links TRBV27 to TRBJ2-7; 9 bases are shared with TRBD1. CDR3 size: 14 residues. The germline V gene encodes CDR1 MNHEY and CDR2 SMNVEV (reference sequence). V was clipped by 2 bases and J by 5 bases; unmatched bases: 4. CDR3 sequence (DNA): TGTGCCAGCAGTTTAGGACAGGGGATTGACGAGCAGTACTTC. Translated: CASSLGQGIDEQYF.

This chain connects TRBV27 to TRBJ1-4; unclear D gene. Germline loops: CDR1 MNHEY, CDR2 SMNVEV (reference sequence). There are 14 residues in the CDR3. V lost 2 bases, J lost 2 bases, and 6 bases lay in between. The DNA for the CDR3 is TGTGCCAGCAGTTTAAACACCACTAATGAAAAACTGTTTTTT. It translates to CASSLNTTNEKLFF.

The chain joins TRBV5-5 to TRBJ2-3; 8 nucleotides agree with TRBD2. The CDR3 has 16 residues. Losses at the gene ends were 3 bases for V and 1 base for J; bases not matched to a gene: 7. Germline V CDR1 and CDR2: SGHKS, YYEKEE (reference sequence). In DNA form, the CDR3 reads TGTGCCAGCAGCTCCCTCCCAGCGGGGGGCACAGATACGCAGTATTTT. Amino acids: CASSSLPAGGTDTQYF.

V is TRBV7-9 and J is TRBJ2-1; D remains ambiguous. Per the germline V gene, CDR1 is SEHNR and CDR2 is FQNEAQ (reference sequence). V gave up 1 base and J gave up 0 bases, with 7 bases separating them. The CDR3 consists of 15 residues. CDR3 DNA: TGTGCCAGCAGCTTAGGCGTAAGCTCCTACAATGAGCAGTTCTTC. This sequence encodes CASSLGVSSYNEQFF. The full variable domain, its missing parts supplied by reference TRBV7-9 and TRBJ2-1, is DTGVSQNPRHKITKRGQNVTFRCDPISEHNRLYWYRQTLGQGPEFLTYFQNEAQLEKSRLLSDRFSAERPKGSFSTLEIQRTEQGDSAMYLCASSLGVSSYNEQFFGPGTRLTVL.

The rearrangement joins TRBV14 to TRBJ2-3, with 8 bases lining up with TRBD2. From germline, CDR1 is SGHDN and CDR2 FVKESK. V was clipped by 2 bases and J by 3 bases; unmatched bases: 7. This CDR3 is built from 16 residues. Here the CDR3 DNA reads TGTGCCAGCAGCCAAACCCGGGGGGGGTGGACAGATACGCAGTATTTT. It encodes CASSQTRGGWTDTQYF.

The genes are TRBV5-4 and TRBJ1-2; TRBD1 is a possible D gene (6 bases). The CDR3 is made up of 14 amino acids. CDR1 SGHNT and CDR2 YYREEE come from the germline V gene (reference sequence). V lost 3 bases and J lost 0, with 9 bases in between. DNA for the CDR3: TGTGCCAGCAGCTCGGGACATTCTAACTATGGCTACACCTTC. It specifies CASSSGHSNYGYTF.

The CDR3 nucleotides read TGTGCCAGCGGCCCTGGGACACCGAAGCCCCAGCATTTT. Protein product: CASGPGTPKPQHF. V is TRBV28 and J is TRBJ1-5, with D maybe TRBD1 (6 bases). The germline V gene has CDR1 MDHEN and CDR2 SYDVKM. This CDR3 comprises 13 residues. The V and J ends lost 8 bases and 8 bases respectively, with 16 bases between them.

The CDR3 sequence is CASSRPQGPANTGELFF. CDR3 nucleotides: TGTGCCAGCAGCCGGCCACAGGGGCCCGCGAACACCGGGGAGCTGTTTTTT. This chain links TRBV7-9 with TRBJ2-2, with 7 bases aligning to TRBD1. CDR3 length: 17 amino acids. Germline CDR1 is SEHNR and CDR2 is FQNEAQ (reference sequence). Trimming took 5 bases from V and 0 from J; bases not matched to a gene: 9.

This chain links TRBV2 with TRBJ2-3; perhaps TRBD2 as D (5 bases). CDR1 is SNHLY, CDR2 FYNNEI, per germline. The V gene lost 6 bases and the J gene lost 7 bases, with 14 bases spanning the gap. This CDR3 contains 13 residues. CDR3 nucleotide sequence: TGTGCCAGCAGGGCGGGCCGGGGAAATACGCAGTATTTT. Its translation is CASRAGRGNTQYF.

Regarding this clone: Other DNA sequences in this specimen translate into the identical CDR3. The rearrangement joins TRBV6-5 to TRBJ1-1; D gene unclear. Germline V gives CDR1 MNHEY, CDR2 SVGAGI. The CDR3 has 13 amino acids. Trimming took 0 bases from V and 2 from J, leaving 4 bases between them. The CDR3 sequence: CASSYSSNTEAFF. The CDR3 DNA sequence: TGTGCCAGCAGTTACTCGAGTAACACTGAAGCTTTCTTT.

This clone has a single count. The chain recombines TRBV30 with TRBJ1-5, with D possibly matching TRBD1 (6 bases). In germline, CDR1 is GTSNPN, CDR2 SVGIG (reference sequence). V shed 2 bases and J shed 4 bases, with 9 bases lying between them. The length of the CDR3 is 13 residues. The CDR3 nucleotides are TGTGCCTGGAGTTTCACAGGGAATCAGCCCCAGCATTTT. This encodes CAWSFTGNQPQHF.

CDR3 bases: TGTGCCAGCAGTCCCGGGACCAGGGGAGAGACCCAGTACTTC. Protein product: CASSPGTRGETQYF. This chain joins TRBV6-8 and TRBJ2-5; D might be TRBD1 (6 bases). V gave up 5 bases and J gave up 4 bases, with 14 bases separating them. CDR1 MNHGY and CDR2 SAAAGT come from the germline V gene. This CDR3 has 14 amino acids.

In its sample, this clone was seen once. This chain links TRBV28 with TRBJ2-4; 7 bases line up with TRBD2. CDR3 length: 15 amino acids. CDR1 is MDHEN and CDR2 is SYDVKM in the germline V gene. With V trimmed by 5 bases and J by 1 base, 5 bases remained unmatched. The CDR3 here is CASSPLGGAKNIQYF. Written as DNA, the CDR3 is TGTGCCAGCAGTCCCCTGGGGGGGGCCAAAAACATTCAGTACTTC. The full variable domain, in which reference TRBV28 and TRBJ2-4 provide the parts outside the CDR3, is DVKVTQSSRYLVKRTGEKVFLECVQDMDHENMFWYRQDPGLGLRLIYFSYDVKMKEKGDIPEGYSVSREKKERFSLILESASTNQTSMYLCASSPLGGAKNIQYFGAGTRLSVL.

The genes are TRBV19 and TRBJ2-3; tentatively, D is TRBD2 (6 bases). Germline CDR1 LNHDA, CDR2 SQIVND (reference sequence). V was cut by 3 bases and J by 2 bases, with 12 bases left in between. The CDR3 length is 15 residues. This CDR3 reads CASSIVGGDTDTQYF. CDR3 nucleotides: TGTGCCAGTAGTATTGTCGGGGGTGACACAGATACGCAGTATTTT.

The CDR3 is CASSTTGASQPQHF. The CDR3 nucleotides are TGTGCCAGTAGTACGACAGGGGCAAGTCAGCCCCAGCATTTT. The chain is built from TRBV19 and TRBJ1-5; the match to TRBD1 covers 8 bases. CDR1 and CDR2 (germline): LNHDA, SQIVND (reference sequence). The CDR3 contains 14 residues. Trimming at V came to 4 bases and at J to 6 bases, leaving 5 bases not matched to a gene.

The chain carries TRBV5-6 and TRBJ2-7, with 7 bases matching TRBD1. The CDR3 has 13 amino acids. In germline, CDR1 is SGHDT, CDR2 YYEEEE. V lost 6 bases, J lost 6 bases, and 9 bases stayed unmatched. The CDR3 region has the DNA TGTGCCAGCAAGACAGGGATATTGTTCGAGCAGTACTTC. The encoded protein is CASKTGILFEQYF. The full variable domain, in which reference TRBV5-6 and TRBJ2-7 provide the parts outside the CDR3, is DAGVTQSPTHLIKTRGQQVTLRCSPKSGHDTVSWYQQALGQGPQFIFQYYEEEERQRGNFPDRFSGHQFPNYSSELNVNALLLGDSALYLCASKTGILFEQYFGPGTRLTVT.